This T cell receptor (beta chain) was found in a study of CD8 T cells in ankylosing spondylitis. CDR1 is MNHEY, CDR2 SMNVEV, per germline (reference sequence). This CDR3 spans 13 amino acids. V lost 7 bases, J lost 6 bases, and 9 bases stayed unmatched. Using quantitative 5'-RACE with molecular barcodes, the authors made TCR beta libraries. From the 5' RACE reads, TCRdb called clonotypes with MiXCR, one entry per CDR3 protein. The data show roughly 470,000 distinct CDR3 sequences, more than 25% seen once. Whole-study results and caveats: Reportedly, significant enrichment of disease-linked clones occurred in matched ankylosing spondylitis synovial fluid. Seven to nine highly homologous variants made up a TCR beta motif that seemed to typify ankylosing spondylitis blood.

With respect to this clonotype: Its antigen is unknown.

This clonotype was obtained from a male donor with ankylosing spondylitis. The material sequenced was blood, either unsorted or a sorted T cell fraction (not recorded which). The chain employs TRBV27 and TRBJ2-7, with TRBD1 matching over 7 bases. The CDR3 loop reads CASKTGPPGEQYF. Here the CDR3 DNA reads TGTGCCAGCAAGACAGGGCCTCCTGGCGAGCAGTACTTC.